Described below is a single T cell receptor beta chain sequence and its context. The antigen remains unidentified. The data were obtained in a study of T-cell memory formation after mild COVID-19. Study-wide context: Each donor largely had its own TCR clusters. General observations from the study: Contracting clones, day 15 to 85, had balanced CD4/CD8, and later expanders favored CD4+. CD4+ contracting clones lay mainly in CM and EM, CD8+ ones in EMRA. Unconfirmed was the SARS-CoV-2 specificity of second-wave clones that peaked on day 37.

Germline assignment: CDR1 MGHRA and CDR2 YSYEKL. V lost 2 bases, J lost 8 bases, and 12 bases lay in between. The CDR3 extends over 13 amino acids. Each CDR3 protein is one row after TCRdb ran MiXCR on the 5' RACE reads. Of a few hundred thousand distinct CDR3 sequences listed, roughly 21% were seen once; the top ten hold approximately 8.4%. The sequenced sample was PBMCs or a T cell subset sorted from them (not recorded which). The V gene is TRBV4-1, the J gene TRBJ1-1, with TRBD1 as a possible D gene (6 bases). The sequence was obtained from an adult woman who had mild COVID-19 (a few samples of this study predate the infection). Cell type and time point are not known. CDR3 sequence (DNA): TGCGCCAGCAGCCAACCTGGACAGCGGGAAGCTTTCTTT. The encoded protein is CASSQPGQREAFF.